The 14 T cell receptor beta chains reported below all come from one sample, sequenced in a study of regulatory T cells in long-lasting Graves disease. Time point reported: newly diagnosed GD, antithyroid drugs for less than 3 months. Making the TCR library involved RNA that had been extracted from PBMCs. Construction of TCR beta libraries relied on iRepertoire HTBI primers and on Arm-PCR targeting CDR3 regions. Each CDR3 protein is one row after TCRdb ran MiXCR on the multiplex PCR reads. Of about 430,000 distinct CDR3 sequences listed, 15% are singletons. The same data also contributed to another study, on T cells in Graves' hyperthyroidism and ophthalmopathy.

The material sequenced was peripheral blood mononuclear cells (PBMCs), taken at new diagnosis, from a patient treated with antithyroid drugs. These receptors were collected from a woman aged 40 to 49 with Graves disease.

This clonotype has only a few counts. This may come from a read error, since a much larger clone is one base off. The chain employs TRBV2 and TRBJ2-1, with 12 bases lining up with TRBD2. The CDR3 sequence is 16 residues long. The germline V gene encodes CDR1 SNHLY and CDR2 FYNNEI. The CDR3 region is CTSGLTSGSHDNEQFF. The CDR3 nucleotides are TGTACCAGCGGCTTGACTAGCGGGAGCCATGACAATGAGCAGTTCTTC.

There are a few counts of this clonotype. Being one base from a much bigger clone, this may be a read error. The rearrangement uses TRBV27 and TRBJ2-2; 8 nucleotides align to TRBD2. The V segment lost 4 bases and the J segment 9 bases; nucleotides outside the gene matches: 16. Germline V lookup: CDR1 MNHEY, CDR2 SMNVEV (reference sequence). The CDR3 contains 17 residues. Here the CDR3 DNA reads TGTGCCAGCAGTTCTCCAGCGGGAGCGGGAAATACCAGGGAGCTGTTTTTT. The encoded protein is CASSSPAGAGNTRELFF.

This clonotype was recorded once. This rearrangement joins TRBV24-1 to TRBJ2-1; possibly TRBD1 for D (6 bases). The germline gives CDR1 KGHDR, CDR2 SFDVKD. The CDR3 has 14 residues. The CDR3 nucleotides read TGTGCTAAAACCGGGACACCACCCTACAATGAGCAGTTCTTC. Protein sequence: CAKTGTPPYNEQFF.

About this clonotype itself: A much larger clone differs from this one at a single base, so this may be a read error. This rearrangement joins TRBV7-9 to TRBJ2-7; 10 bases match TRBD2. The CDR3 spans 14 residues. The germline V gene has CDR1 SEHNR and CDR2 FQNEAQ (reference sequence). After removal of 6 bases from V and 7 bases from J, the junction contained 9 bases not matched to a gene. The DNA of the CDR3 is TGTGCCAGCAGACCCTCTAGCGGGAGTAATGAGCAGTACTTC. Its protein product is CASRPSSGSNEQYF.

There are a few counts of this clonotype. Written as DNA, the CDR3 is TGTGCCAGTAGCCGGGACAGGGGTGCTGGAAACACCATATATTTT. This sequence encodes CASSRDRGAGNTIYF. The chain couples TRBV19 to TRBJ1-3, with 10 bases that match TRBD1. Germline V gene data show CDR1 as LNHDA and CDR2 as SQIVND (reference sequence). J was trimmed by 2 bases and V by 6 bases; bases with no gene match: 4. The CDR3 runs to 15 residues.

This clonotype was seen repeatedly, ten times or more. V usage is TRBV2 and J usage is TRBJ2-7; no reliable D call. This CDR3 comprises 14 residues. Per germline, CDR1 SNHLY and CDR2 FYNNEI. V was cut by 3 bases and J by 3 bases, with 12 bases left in between. The CDR3 DNA follows: TGTGCCAGCAGTGAGGGGAATTCCCTCTACGAGCAGTACTTC. Protein: CASSEGNSLYEQYF.

This clonotype was seen ten or more times. J is TRBJ2-1 and V is TRBV28; no reliable D call. CDR3 length equals 13 residues. Germline loops: CDR1 MDHEN, CDR2 SYDVKM. Trimming took 7 bases from V and 15 from J, leaving 22 bases between them. The DNA of the CDR3 is TGTGCCAGCATTACACAGCCCTCCGGGCCCTCGTTCTTC. Translated: CASITQPSGPSFF.

This clonotype showed up just a few times. The chain is built from TRBV6-4 and TRBJ2-1; the D gene is possibly TRBD2 (6 bases). Germline CDR1 and CDR2: MRHNA and SNTAGT. V gave up 2 bases and J gave up 3 bases, with 17 bases separating them. The CDR3 is 17 amino acids. The CDR3 DNA is TGTGCCAGCAGTGACACCGGGACTCCTGGGATCTACAATGAGCAGTTCTTC. It is translated as CASSDTGTPGIYNEQFF.

At least ten counts were recorded for this clonotype. This sequence joins TRBV27 and TRBJ2-1, with 7 bases lining up with TRBD2. There are 16 residues in the CDR3. The V segment lost 3 bases and the J segment 3 bases; nucleotides outside the gene matches: 8. Looked up from germline, CDR1 is MNHEY and CDR2 is SMNVEV (reference sequence). CDR3 in amino acids: CASSFSGLVLYNEQFF. CDR3 bases: TGTGCCAGCAGTTTTTCTGGACTAGTTCTCTACAATGAGCAGTTCTTC.

This clonotype is medium-sized. The J gene is TRBJ1-4, the V gene TRBV2, with D unclear. V was pared by 5 bases and J by 3 bases, with 16 bases between. Germline V gene data show CDR1 as SNHLY and CDR2 as FYNNEI. This CDR3 has 16 residues. The CDR3 loop is CASSRLDPLSNEKLFF. CDR3 in DNA: TGTGCCAGCAGTAGACTCGATCCATTATCTAATGAAAAACTGTTTTTT.

This clonotype has only a few counts. Since a much larger clone is just one base distant, this may be a read error. The rearrangement uses TRBV28 and TRBJ2-5, with D tentatively TRBD2 (6 bases). The CDR3 runs 16 residues. Germline V CDR1 and CDR2: MDHEN, SYDVKM. This CDR3 is CASSLGGKDTEEAQYF. In DNA form, the CDR3 reads TGTGCCAGCAGTTTAGGGGGGAAAGATACTGAAGAGGCCCAGTACTTC.

The chain has TRBV30 and TRBJ2-7; no clear D gene. This CDR3 is built from 14 residues. The germline V gene has CDR1 GTSNPN and CDR2 SVGIG (reference sequence). Trimming took off 0 bases at V and 4 bases at J, with 13 bases between the two ends. The CDR3 DNA is TGTGCCTGGAGTGTACTGAGTGGGGATTACGAGCAGTACTTC. Amino acids: CAWSVLSGDYEQYF.

This clonotype was seen ten or more times. CDR3 loop: CASSPGYNTEAFF. In DNA form, the CDR3 reads TGTGCCAGCAGCCCGGGATACAACACTGAAGCTTTCTTT. The rearrangement joins TRBV11-2 to TRBJ1-1; unclear D gene. With 5 bases removed from V and 2 bases from J, the gap between germline ends came to 9 bases. Germline V lookup: CDR1 SGHAT, CDR2 FQNNGV. The CDR3 has 13 residues. Based on the CDR3 plus reference TRBV11-2 and TRBJ1-1, the full variable domain is EAGVAQSPRYKIIEKRQSVAFWCNPISGHATLYWYQQILGQGPKLLIQFQNNGVVDDSQLPKDRFSAERLKGVDSTLKIQPAKLEDSAVYLCASSPGYNTEAFFGQGTRLTVV.

The chain recombines TRBV2 with TRBJ1-3, with a weak D call TRBD1 (5 bases). The CDR3 totals 16 residues. Trimming removed 6 bases at V and 4 bases at J, with 19 bases between. Germline V lookup: CDR1 SNHLY, CDR2 FYNNEI. The CDR3, as DNA: TGTGCCAGCAGCCCGCGACCAGGGACGAGAGGAAACACCATATATTTT. Protein sequence: CASSPRPGTRGNTIYF. Based on the CDR3 plus reference TRBV2 and TRBJ1-3, the full variable domain is EPEVTQTPSHQVTQMGQEVILRCVPISNHLYFYWYRQILGQKVEFLVSFYNNEISEKSEIFDDQFSVERPDGSNFTLKIRSTKLEDSAMYFCASSPRPGTRGNTIYFGEGSWLTVV.